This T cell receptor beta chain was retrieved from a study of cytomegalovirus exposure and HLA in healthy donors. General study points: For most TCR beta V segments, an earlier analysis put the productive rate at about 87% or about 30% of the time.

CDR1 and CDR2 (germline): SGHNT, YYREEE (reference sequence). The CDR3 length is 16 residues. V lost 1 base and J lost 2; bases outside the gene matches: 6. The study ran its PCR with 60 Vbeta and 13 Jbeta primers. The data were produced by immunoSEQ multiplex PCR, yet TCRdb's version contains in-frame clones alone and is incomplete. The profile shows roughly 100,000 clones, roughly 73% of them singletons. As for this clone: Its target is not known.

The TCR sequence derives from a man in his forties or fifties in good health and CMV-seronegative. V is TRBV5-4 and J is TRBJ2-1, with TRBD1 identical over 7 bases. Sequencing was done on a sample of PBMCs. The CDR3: CASSLRGGNTYNEQFF. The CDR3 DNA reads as TGTGCCAGCAGCTTGAGAGGGGGCAACACCTACAATGAGCAGTTCTTC.